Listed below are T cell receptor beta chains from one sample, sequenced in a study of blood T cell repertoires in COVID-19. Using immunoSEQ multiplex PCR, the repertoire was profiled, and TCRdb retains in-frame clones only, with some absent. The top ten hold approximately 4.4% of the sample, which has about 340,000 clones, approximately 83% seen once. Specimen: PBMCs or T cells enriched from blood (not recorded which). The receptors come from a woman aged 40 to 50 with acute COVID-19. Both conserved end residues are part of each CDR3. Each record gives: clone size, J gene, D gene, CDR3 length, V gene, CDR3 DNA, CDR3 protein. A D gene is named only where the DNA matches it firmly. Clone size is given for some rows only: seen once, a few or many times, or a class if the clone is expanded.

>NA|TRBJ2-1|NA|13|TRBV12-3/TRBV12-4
TGTGCCAGCACACAGGACCATTGGGGTGAGCAGTTCTTC
CASTQDHWGEQFF
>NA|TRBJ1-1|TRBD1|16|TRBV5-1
TGCGCCAGCAGCTTGGCGGGACAGAACACGAACACTGAAGCTTTCTTT
CASSLAGQNTNTEAFF
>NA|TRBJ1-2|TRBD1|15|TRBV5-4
TGTGCCAGCAGCTCCTCGTACGGCAGGGGGCACGGCTACACCTTC
CASSSSYGRGHGYTF
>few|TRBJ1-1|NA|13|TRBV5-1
TGCGCCAGCAGTTTGGACAGTAACACTGAAGCTTTCTTT
CASSLDSNTEAFF
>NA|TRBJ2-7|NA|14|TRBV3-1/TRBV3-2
TGTGCCAGCAGCCAAGATACAGCCCTCTCCGAGCAGTACTTC
CASSQDTALSEQYF
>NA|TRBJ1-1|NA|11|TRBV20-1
TGCAGTGGGGGGACAAGCACTGAAGCTTTCTTT
CSGGTSTEAFF
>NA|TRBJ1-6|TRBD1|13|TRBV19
TGTGCCAGTACCGACAGGGCCCTATCACCCCTCCACTTT
CASTDRALSPLHF
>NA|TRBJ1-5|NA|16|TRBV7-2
TGTGCCAGCAGCTTAGGGTGGGGAGGGTCCAATCAGCCCCAGCATTTT
CASSLGWGGSNQPQHF
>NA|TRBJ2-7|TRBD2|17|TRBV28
TGTGCCAGCAGTACAACCCCCGGGACCCGGGGGGAGTACGAGCAGTACTTC
CASSTTPGTRGEYEQYF
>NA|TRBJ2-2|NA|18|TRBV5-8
TGTGCCAGCAGCTTGGGAATCTGGACACCACCGAACACCGGGGAGCTGTTTTTT
CASSLGIWTPPNTGELFF
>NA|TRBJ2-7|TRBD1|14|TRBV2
TGTGCCAGCAGGACCGGGACAGGGGCCTACGAGCAGTACTTC
CASRTGTGAYEQYF
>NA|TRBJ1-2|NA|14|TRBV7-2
TGTGCCAGCAGCTTATCGTGGCAGGGTAATGGCTACACCTTC
CASSLSWQGNGYTF
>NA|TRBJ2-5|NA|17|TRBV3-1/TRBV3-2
TGTGCCAGCAGCCAAGGGGCCGGTAAGGGGCCCTTGGGGACCCAGTACTTC
CASSQGAGKGPLGTQYF
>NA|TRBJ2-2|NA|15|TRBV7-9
TGTGCCAGCAGCGTGACTAGTTCGGTCACCGGGGAGCTGTTTTTT
CASSVTSSVTGELFF
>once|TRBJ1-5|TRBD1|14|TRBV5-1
TGCGCCAGCAGCTCGGGGACAGGGGTTCAGCCCCAGCATTTT
CASSSGTGVQPQHF
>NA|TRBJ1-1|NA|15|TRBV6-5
TGTGCCAGCAGTTACTCGCCAGGCCTGAACACTGAAGCTTTCTTT
CASSYSPGLNTEAFF
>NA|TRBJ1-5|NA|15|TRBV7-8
TGTGCCAGCACCCCGACCCCAAACCGGGATCAGCCCCAGCATTTT
CASTPTPNRDQPQHF
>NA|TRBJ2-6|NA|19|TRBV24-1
TGTGCCACCAGTGATACATCTCGACAGTTCTCCTCTGGGGCCAACGTCCTGACTTTC
CATSDTSRQFSSGANVLTF
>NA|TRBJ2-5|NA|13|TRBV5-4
TGTGCCAGCAGCTCGGGACATCGAAAGACCCAGTACTTC
CASSSGHRKTQYF
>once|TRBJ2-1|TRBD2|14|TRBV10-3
TGTGCCACGAAAGGACTAGCGGGAGCGGATGAGCAGTTCTTC
CATKGLAGADEQFF
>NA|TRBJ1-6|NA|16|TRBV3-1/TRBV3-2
TGTGCCAGCAGCCATGAGGCTCAAGGACAGAATTCACCCCTCCACTTT
CASSHEAQGQNSPLHF
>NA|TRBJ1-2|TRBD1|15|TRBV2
TGTGCCAGCAGTGAAGGCGGACAGGGGATCTATGGCTACACCTTC
CASSEGGQGIYGYTF
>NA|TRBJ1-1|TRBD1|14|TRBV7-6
TGTGCCAGCAGTTACGCTCCGGGACAGGGTGAAGCTTTCTTT
CASSYAPGQGEAFF
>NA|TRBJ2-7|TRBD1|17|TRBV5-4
TGTGCCAGCAGCTTACCCGGGACAGGGAAAGGATTCTACGAGCAGTACTTC
CASSLPGTGKGFYEQYF
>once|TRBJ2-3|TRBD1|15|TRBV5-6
TGTGCCAGCAGCGACAGGGGGCGTAAGCGAGATACGCAGTATTTT
CASSDRGRKRDTQYF
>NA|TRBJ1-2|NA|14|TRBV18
TGTGCCAGCTCAGAGCCGGGGGTTTGGAATGGCTACACCTTC
CASSEPGVWNGYTF
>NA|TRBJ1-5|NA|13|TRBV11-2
TGTGCCAGCAGCACTCAGGAAAATCAGCCCCAGCATTTT
CASSTQENQPQHF
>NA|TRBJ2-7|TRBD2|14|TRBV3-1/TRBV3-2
TGTGCCAGCAGCCTCGCGGGGGGCCCGCATGTGCAGTACTTC
CASSLAGGPHVQYF
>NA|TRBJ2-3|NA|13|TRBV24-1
TGTGCCACCAGTGCCGCGGGAACAGATACGCAGTATTTT
CATSAAGTDTQYF
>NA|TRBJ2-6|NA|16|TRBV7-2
TGTGCCAGCAGCCTTGAACAGGTCTCTGGGGCCAACGTCCTGACTTTC
CASSLEQVSGANVLTF
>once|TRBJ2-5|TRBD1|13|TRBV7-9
TGTGCCAGCAGCCCACAGGGGACACAGACCCAGTACTTC
CASSPQGTQTQYF
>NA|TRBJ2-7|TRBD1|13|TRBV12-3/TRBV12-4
TGTGCCAGCAGTTTCCAGGGGGCCGACGAGCAGTACTTC
CASSFQGADEQYF
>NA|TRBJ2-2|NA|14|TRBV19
TGTGCCATTGAAGGACAGCTGGGCACCGGGGAGCTGTTTTTT
CAIEGQLGTGELFF
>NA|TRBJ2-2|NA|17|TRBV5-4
TGTGCCAGCAGCTCTTGGTATCGGGGGAAGGGCACCGGGGAGCTGTTTTTT
CASSSWYRGKGTGELFF
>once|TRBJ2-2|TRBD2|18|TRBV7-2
TGTGCCAGCAGCTTAAGAGCGGGGGGGGCTGCGAACACCGGGGAGCTGTTTTTT
CASSLRAGGAANTGELFF
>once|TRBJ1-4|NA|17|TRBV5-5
TGTGCCAGCACCAAAGAGATTCCGGGGTTATATAATGAAAAACTGTTTTTT
CASTKEIPGLYNEKLFF
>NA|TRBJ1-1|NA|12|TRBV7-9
TGTGCCAGCAGCCAAGACAGTACTGAAGCTTTCTTT
CASSQDSTEAFF
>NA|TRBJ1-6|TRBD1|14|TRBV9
TGTGCCAGCAGCCCGCAACAGGGGAATTCACCCCTCCACTTT
CASSPQQGNSPLHF
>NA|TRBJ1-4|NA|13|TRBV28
TGTGCCAGCAGCCCAGACAATTTGGGAAAACTGTTTTTT
CASSPDNLGKLFF
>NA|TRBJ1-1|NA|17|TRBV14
TGTGCCAGCAGCCAAAAAAGGCTGGGCAGATTGAACACTGAAGCTTTCTTT
CASSQKRLGRLNTEAFF
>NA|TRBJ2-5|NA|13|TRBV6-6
TGTGCCAGCAGATCCGACAGTCGAGAGACCCAGTACTTC
CASRSDSRETQYF
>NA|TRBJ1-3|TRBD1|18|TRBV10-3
TGTGCCATCAGTGAGGCGGGACAGGGGCGCCGCTCTGGAAACACCATATATTTT
CAISEAGQGRRSGNTIYF